This T cell receptor beta chain was captured by sequencing in a study of blood T cell repertoires in COVID-19. For the study at large: Samples of COVID-19 (acute and convalescent) were obtained from the United States, Italy and Spain.

Germline lookup yields CDR1 LNHNV and CDR2 YYDKDF (reference sequence). V lost 2 bases to trimming and J lost 2 bases, with 15 bases between them. The CDR3 loop spans 16 amino acids. In the study's own analysis: How many nucleated cells were present was estimated from reference gene primer amplification. Repertoires were generated with immunoSEQ multiplex PCR, while TCRdb's copy carries only in-frame clones and drops some. From that table come the V and J calls and clone size; the DNA was used to work out D and trimming. The sample includes 310,000 or so clones, 85% to 90% of them seen just once. This TCR was recovered from a woman in her fifties or sixties with active or convalescent COVID-19. J is TRBJ1-2 and V is TRBV15; D is perhaps TRBD1 (6 bases). The sequenced material came from peripheral blood. Here the CDR3 reads CATSRSSGQSNYGYTF. The CDR3 bases are TGTGCCACCAGCAGATCCTCCGGACAGTCCAACTATGGCTACACCTTC.